This entry lists 32 T cell receptor beta chains sequenced from one sample in a study of brain T cells in children with intractable seizures. Here immunoSEQ multiplex PCR was the method, and the copy in TCRdb shows in-frame clones only, minus some. The table shows hundreds of thousands of clones, with nearly 95% occurring only once. The time point was: blood from clinic visit 5 months post-surgery; TSC patient then seizure free. The specimen was peripheral blood, collected around 5 months after surgery. These receptors originate from a boy under three years old with tuberous sclerosis and intractable seizures.

Concerning this clone: An end of the junction differs from the germline gene, which may be a read error. The chain recombines TRBV3-1 (or the pseudogene TRBV3-2) with TRBJ2-5; no definite D call. Germline-derived CDR1 and CDR2 are LGHDT and YNNKEL (reference sequence). CDR3 length: 13 residues. CDR3 nucleotide sequence: TGTGCCAGCAGGAAATATTCTCAAGATACCCAGTACTTC. Protein: CASRKYSQDTQYF.

Here the CDR3 reads CASSPGPSTDEQFF. The CDR3 DNA reads as TGTGCCAGCTCACCAGGGCCAAGCACCGATGAGCAGTTCTTC. The gene calls are TRBV18 and TRBJ2-1; D is unclear. Trimming pared 2 bases from V and 8 bases from J, leaving 13 bases between. CDR3 length equals 14 residues. The germline CDR1 and CDR2 sequences are KGHSH and LQKENI.

The V call is TRBV12-5, the J call TRBJ1-1; 9 nucleotides align to TRBD1. Germline loops: CDR1 LGHNT, CDR2 FRNRAP. The CDR3 has 16 amino acids. J was trimmed by 4 bases and V by 3 bases; bases with no gene match: 9. CDR3 loop: CASGFQTGGGSTEAFF. The DNA for the CDR3 is TGTGCTAGTGGTTTCCAAACAGGGGGCGGGAGCACTGAAGCTTTCTTT. Looking up the rest from reference TRBV12-5 and TRBJ1-1 gives the full variable domain: DARVTQTPRHKVTEMGQEVTMRCQPILGHNTVFWYRQTMMQGLELLAYFRNRAPLDDSGMPKDRFSAEMPDATLATLKIQPSEPRDSAVYFCASGFQTGGGSTEAFFGQGTRLTVV.

The chain combines TRBV2 with TRBJ2-7; no definite D call. The CDR3 covers 14 residues. The V gene's germline CDR1 is SNHLY and CDR2 FYNNEI. The V gene lost 4 bases and the J gene lost 2 bases, with 12 bases spanning the gap. In DNA form, the CDR3 reads TGTGCCAGCAGTGGGTCTCCGAAGCCCTACGAGCAGTACTTC. Encoded protein: CASSGSPKPYEQYF. Full variable domain (rest looked up from reference TRBV2 and TRBJ2-7): EPEVTQTPSHQVTQMGQEVILRCVPISNHLYFYWYRQILGQKVEFLVSFYNNEISEKSEIFDDQFSVERPDGSNFTLKIRSTKLEDSAMYFCASSGSPKPYEQYFGPGTRLTVT.

This chain connects TRBV11-3 to TRBJ2-7, with D uncertain. The V end was cut by 4 bases, the J end by 1 base, with 11 bases between. Per the germline V gene, CDR1 is SGHNT and CDR2 is YENEEA. The CDR3 consists of 14 residues. The CDR3 here is CASSSAAESYEQYF. The CDR3, as DNA: TGTGCCAGCAGCTCTGCAGCTGAGTCCTACGAGCAGTACTTC.

The V and J genes are TRBV4-1 and TRBJ2-3; 12 bases line up with TRBD2. Germline-derived CDR1 and CDR2 are MGHRA and YSYEKL. This CDR3 spans 18 amino acids. V trimming: 0 bases; J trimming: 2 bases; junction bases outside the gene matches: 6. The CDR3 nucleotides are TGCGCCAGCAGCCAAGACACCCTAGCGGGAGGGTCCACAGATACGCAGTATTTT. It is translated as CASSQDTLAGGSTDTQYF.

The CDR3 DNA follows: TGTGCCACCAGTGATCCCCCCCTCCCTGAGCAGTTCTTC. It yields the protein CATSDPPLPEQFF. This chain links TRBV24-1 with TRBJ2-1; D uncertain. This CDR3 comprises 13 residues. CDR1 and CDR2 (germline): KGHDR, SFDVKD. Trimming removed 3 bases at V and 9 bases at J, with 11 bases between.

The chain employs TRBV28 and TRBJ1-1; 9 positions match TRBD1. V dropped 3 bases and J dropped 7; count of bases not matched to a gene: 9. The CDR3 length is 15 residues. Germline V gene lookup returns CDR1 MDHEN and CDR2 SYDVKM. DNA for the CDR3: TGTGCCAGCAGTTTTTCGGGACAGGGTGACGTTGAAGCTTTCTTT. It is translated as CASSFSGQGDVEAFF.

V gene TRBV27 combines with J gene TRBJ2-5; D unclear. This CDR3 region has 13 residues. CDR1 is MNHEY, CDR2 SMNVEV, per germline (reference sequence). V was cut by 6 bases and J by 2 bases, with 10 bases left in between. The CDR3 sequence is CASSPLPQETQYF. The CDR3 DNA sequence: TGTGCCAGCAGCCCTCTCCCTCAAGAGACCCAGTACTTC.

The chain has TRBV2 and TRBJ1-2; TRBD1 agrees at 9 bases. The CDR3 has 15 residues. Germline V gene data show CDR1 as SNHLY and CDR2 as FYNNEI. Trimming took 6 bases from V and 8 from J; bases not matched to a gene: 13. The CDR3 bases are TGTGCCAGCAGCGCGTTAACAGGGGGCGCGGGCGGCTACACCTTC. Translated, it gives CASSALTGGAGGYTF.

The J gene is TRBJ1-1, the V gene TRBV6-5; 7 bases agree with TRBD1. Germline V lookup: CDR1 MNHEY, CDR2 SVGAGI. The CDR3 sequence is 14 residues long. V trimming: 7 bases; J trimming: 0 bases; junction bases outside the gene matches: 5. The CDR3 protein is CASKAGGLNTEAFF. The DNA for the CDR3 is TGTGCCAGCAAGGCAGGGGGTCTGAACACTGAAGCTTTCTTT.

The chain joins TRBV27 to TRBJ2-1, with 7 nucleotides matching TRBD1. Losses at the gene ends were 5 bases for V and 0 bases for J; bases not matched to a gene: 4. Germline V gene sequence: CDR1 MNHEY, CDR2 SMNVEV (reference sequence). The CDR3 extends over 15 amino acids. CDR3 nucleotides: TGTGCCAGCAGTGACAGGGAGAGCTCCTACAATGAGCAGTTCTTC. Translating gives CASSDRESSYNEQFF.

The genes are TRBV3-1 (or the pseudogene TRBV3-2) and TRBJ1-4; 11 bases align to TRBD1. Germline values: CDR1 LGHDT, CDR2 YNNKEL (reference sequence). V trimming: 3 bases; J trimming: 6 bases; junction bases outside the gene matches: 6. The CDR3 has 16 amino acids. This chain's CDR3 is CASSQEPGQGDEKLFF. CDR3 coding DNA: TGTGCCAGCAGCCAGGAACCGGGACAGGGGGATGAAAAACTGTTTTTT.

The chain uses TRBV30 and TRBJ1-6; 7 bases line up with TRBD1. Germline trimming cut 7 bases from V and 6 bases from J; bases unmatched to any gene: 6. CDR1 and CDR2 (germline): GTSNPN, SVGIG (reference sequence). The CDR3 loop spans 13 amino acids. Written as DNA, the CDR3 is TGTGCCTTCTCGGGACAGTCTAATTCACCCCTCCACTTT. Translation: CAFSGQSNSPLHF.

J is TRBJ2-1 and V is TRBV7-9; TRBD2 might be the D (5 bases). V shed 1 base and J shed 7 bases, with 11 bases lying between them. CDR3 length equals 14 residues. The germline gives CDR1 SEHNR, CDR2 FQNEAQ (reference sequence). CDR3: CASSLVSPGNEQFF. The CDR3 region has the DNA TGTGCCAGCAGCTTAGTGTCCCCGGGGAATGAGCAGTTCTTC.

This sequence joins TRBV12-5 and TRBJ1-6, with D hard to call. The CDR3 covers 16 residues. CDR1 and CDR2 from the germline V gene are LGHNT and FRNRAP. The V and J ends lost 4 bases and 4 bases respectively, with 14 bases between them. CDR3 amino acids: CASGSETPSYNSPLHF. Here the CDR3 DNA reads TGTGCTAGTGGTTCCGAGACACCAAGTTATAATTCACCCCTCCACTTT.

This chain uses TRBV6-5 with TRBJ2-7, with D tentatively TRBD1 or TRBD2 (6 bases each). V gave up 5 bases and J gave up 1 base, with 15 bases separating them. The CDR3 loop spans 15 amino acids. Germline V gene lookup returns CDR1 MNHEY and CDR2 SVGAGI. CDR3 amino acids: CASSRGARGSYEQYF. The CDR3 region has the DNA TGTGCCAGCAGTAGGGGGGCGCGTGGATCCTACGAGCAGTACTTC.

This chain joins TRBV6-5 and TRBJ2-7; D could derive from TRBD1 or TRBD2 (5 bases each). Trimming cost V 5 bases and J 5 bases, with 16 bases left between them. Per germline, CDR1 MNHEY and CDR2 SVGAGI. The CDR3 covers 14 residues. The CDR3 reads CASSRDRRFDEQYF. The DNA of the CDR3 is TGTGCCAGCAGTCGGGACCGTCGTTTCGACGAGCAGTACTTC.

This rearrangement joins TRBV7-9 to TRBJ2-1, with D possibly TRBD2 on 6 matching bases. V lost 7 bases and J 8 bases, leaving 15 bases between the germline ends. Germline loops: CDR1 SEHNR, CDR2 FQNEAQ (reference sequence). The CDR3 is 13 amino acids. The CDR3 region is CASTLVSGHEQFF. DNA for the CDR3: TGTGCCAGCACCCTTGTCAGCGGGCATGAGCAGTTCTTC.

To note about this clone: This sample includes further DNA sequences coding for the same CDR3. The genes are TRBV12-3 or TRBV12-4 and TRBJ1-2, with no clear D. The CDR3 consists of 13 residues. V lost 5 bases, J lost 2 bases, and 9 bases lay in between. For the CDR3, the DNA is TGTGCCAGCAGTGCACAAGGGAACTATGGCTACACCTTC. It translates to CASSAQGNYGYTF.

The V call is TRBV12-5, the J call TRBJ1-2; no clear D. V lost 5 bases and J 3 bases, leaving 4 bases between the germline ends. CDR1 is LGHNT, CDR2 FRNRAP, per germline. The CDR3 loop spans 11 amino acids. CDR3 in amino acids: CASGLYYGYTF. The CDR3 nucleotides read TGTGCTAGTGGTCTCTACTATGGCTACACCTTC.

The genes are TRBV5-5 and TRBJ1-4, with D hard to call. There are 13 residues in the CDR3. CDR1 is SGHKS and CDR2 is YYEKEE in the germline V gene (reference sequence). Trimming left V 4 bases short and J 3 bases short, with 7 bases between. CDR3 residues: CASSRSANEKLFF. The CDR3, as DNA: TGTGCCAGCAGCCGGAGTGCTAATGAAAAACTGTTTTTT.

The chain carries TRBV6-1 and TRBJ1-4; D is unclear. CDR3 length equals 18 residues. Trimming shortened V by 2 bases and J by 0 bases, and 16 bases separated the two germline ends. Germline V gene data show CDR1 as MNHNS and CDR2 as SASEGT. For the CDR3, the DNA is TGTGCCAGCAGTGAAATACCCCTGGTCCTAGCAACTAATGAAAAACTGTTTTTT. Translated, it gives CASSEIPLVLATNEKLFF.

The chain uses TRBV7-9 and TRBJ2-3; D is undetermined. V dropped 4 bases and J dropped 2 bases, with 7 bases sitting between them. Germline V CDR1 and CDR2: SEHNR, FQNEAQ (reference sequence). The CDR3 has 13 amino acids. CDR3 DNA: TGTGCCAGCAGCTGGGCGGTCACAGATACGCAGTATTTT. It encodes CASSWAVTDTQYF.

The CDR3 DNA follows: TGCGCCAGCAGCCAGGACCGCCGTGGAGGGGAGTCCGAGCAGTACTTC. Its protein product is CASSQDRRGGESEQYF. The chain recombines TRBV5-1 with TRBJ2-7; possible D gene TRBD2, 6 bases. V was shortened by 4 bases and J by 6 bases, with 23 bases between the two germline ends. The CDR3 length is 16 residues. Germline CDR1 reads SGHRS; CDR2 reads YFSETQ. Filled out from reference TRBV5-1 and TRBJ2-7, the complete variable domain reads KAGVTQTPRYLIKTRGQQVTLSCSPISGHRSVSWYQQTPGQGLQFLFEYFSETQRNKGNFPGRFSGRQFSNSRSEMNVSTLELGDSALYLCASSQDRRGGESEQYFGPGTRLTVT.

The rearrangement joins TRBV9 to TRBJ2-4; D tentatively fits TRBD1 or TRBD2 (6 bases each). This CDR3 spans 16 amino acids. The V end was cut by 4 bases, the J end by 0 bases, with 14 bases between. Per germline, CDR1 SGDLS and CDR2 YYNGEE. Here the CDR3 DNA reads TGTGCCAGCAGCAAAGGGGGGACCGTAGCCAAAAACATTCAGTACTTC. Protein: CASSKGGTVAKNIQYF.

In its sample, this clone was seen once. The CDR3 sequence: CASSYGRDTSYEQYF. CDR3 in DNA: TGTGCCAGCAGTTACGGACGGGATACGTCCTACGAGCAGTACTTC. The chain couples TRBV6-5 to TRBJ2-7; a weak D match, TRBD2 (5 bases). With 2 bases removed from V and 1 base from J, the gap between germline ends came to 12 bases. CDR1 and CDR2 from the germline V gene are MNHEY and SVGAGI. The CDR3 spans 15 residues.

The chain carries TRBV6-1 and TRBJ1-2; TRBD1 is a possible D gene (5 bases). V was clipped by 2 bases and J by 4 bases, with 17 bases between them. Germline CDR1 reads MNHNS; CDR2 reads SASEGT. This CDR3 has 16 residues. In DNA, the CDR3 is TGTGCCAGCAGTGAACCGAGGGGTCCCCGTTCCTATGGCTACACCTTC. It codes for CASSEPRGPRSYGYTF.

The J gene is TRBJ2-1, the V gene TRBV7-9; TRBD2 matches 16 bases. The V and J ends lost 6 bases and 4 bases, in that order; junction bases with no gene match: 9. Germline V gene lookup returns CDR1 SEHNR and CDR2 FQNEAQ (reference sequence). The CDR3 runs to 18 residues. In nucleotides, the CDR3 is TGTGCCAGCAGATCGGGACTAGCGGGAGGGAGGTTATACAATGAGCAGTTCTTC. Translating gives CASRSGLAGGRLYNEQFF. Together with reference TRBV7-9 and TRBJ2-1, the CDR3 gives the full variable domain: DTGVSQNPRHKITKRGQNVTFRCDPISEHNRLYWYRQTLGQGPEFLTYFQNEAQLEKSRLLSDRFSAERPKGSFSTLEIQRTEQGDSAMYLCASRSGLAGGRLYNEQFFGPGTRLTVL.

The J gene is TRBJ2-7, the V gene TRBV21-1; the DNA was not compared with TRBD1, the D call given in the table. TRBV21-1 counts as a pseudogene. The CDR3 loop spans 15 amino acids. The DNA of the CDR3 is TGTGCCAGCAGCAAAGAAAGACAGGGTTCCTACGAGCAGTACTTC. Its protein product is CASSKERQGSYEQYF.

J is TRBJ2-5 and V is TRBV29-1; D may correspond to TRBD1 or TRBD2 (5 bases each). The CDR3 length is 14 residues. V lost 3 bases to trimming and J lost 4 bases, with 15 bases between them. CDR1 and CDR2 from the germline V gene are SQVTM and ANQGSEA. The CDR3: CSVEEVSRGETQYF. The CDR3 coding sequence is TGCAGCGTTGAGGAGGTTTCGAGGGGAGAGACCCAGTACTTC.

This chain links TRBV9 with TRBJ2-5; no firm D call. The V end was cut by 0 bases, the J end by 5 bases, with 8 bases between. This CDR3 has 13 residues. Germline V gives CDR1 SGDLS, CDR2 YYNGEE. Written as DNA, the CDR3 is TGTGCCAGCAGCGTAGGTGCACGGGAGACCCAGTACTTC. Its protein is CASSVGARETQYF.